This TCR beta chain was sequenced during a study of T-cell memory formation after mild COVID-19. As for the study in general: TCR clusters were mostly donor specific. Study findings and constraints: The main location of contracting CD4+ clones was CM and EM, and that of contracting CD8+ clones was EMRA.

This CDR3 contains 18 residues. Libraries for TCRalpha and TCRbeta carried sample barcodes and unique molecular identifiers via 5'RACE. TCRdb reprocessed the 5' RACE reads via MiXCR and lists one record per CDR3 protein. Of around 390,000 distinct CDR3 sequences in the sample, roughly 15% were seen once. Comments on this clonotype: Its target is unknown.

The sequenced sample consisted of PBMCs or a T cell subset sorted from them (not recorded which). The clonotype was recovered from a man younger than 35 who had mild COVID-19 (a few samples of this study predate the infection). Cell type and time point are not known. The V and J genes are TRBV21-1 and TRBJ1-3. TRBV21-1 is a pseudogene locus. The CDR3 sequence is CASSNPSGGPCSGNTIYF. The CDR3 DNA reads TGTGCCAGCAGCAATCCCTCCGGAGGGCCCTGCTCTGGAAACACCATATATTTT.